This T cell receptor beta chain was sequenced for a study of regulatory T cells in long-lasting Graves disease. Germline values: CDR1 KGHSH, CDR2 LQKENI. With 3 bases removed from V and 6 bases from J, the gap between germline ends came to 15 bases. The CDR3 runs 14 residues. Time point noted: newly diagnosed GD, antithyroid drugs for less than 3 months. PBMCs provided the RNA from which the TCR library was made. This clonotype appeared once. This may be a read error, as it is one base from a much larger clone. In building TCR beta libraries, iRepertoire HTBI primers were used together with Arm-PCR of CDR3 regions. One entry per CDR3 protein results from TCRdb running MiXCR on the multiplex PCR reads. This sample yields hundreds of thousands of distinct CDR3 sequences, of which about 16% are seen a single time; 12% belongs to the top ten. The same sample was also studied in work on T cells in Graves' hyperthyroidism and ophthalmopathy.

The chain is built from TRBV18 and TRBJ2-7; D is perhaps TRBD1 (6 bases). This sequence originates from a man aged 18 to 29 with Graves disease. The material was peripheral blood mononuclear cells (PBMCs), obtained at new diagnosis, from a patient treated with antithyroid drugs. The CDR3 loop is CASSPGQMACEQYF. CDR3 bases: TGTGCCAGCTCACCCGGACAGATGGCCTGCGAGCAGTACTTC. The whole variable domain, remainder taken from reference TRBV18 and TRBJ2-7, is NAGVMQNPRHLVRRRGQEARLRCSPMKGHSHVYWYRQLPEEGLKFMVYLQKENIIDESGMPKERFSAEFPKEGPSILRIQQVVRGDSAAYFCASSPGQMACEQYFGPGTRLTVT.